The clone carrying this T cell receptor beta chain turned up a few times. Its antigen is unidentified. This specimen comes from a study of beta chain features in type 1 diabetes. Study overall: Healthy donors and patients showed comparable age, gender and cell yields. Overall study results and limits: There was no resolution here of whether HLA type influences TCRB rearrangement. For patients, the naive, central memory and Treg TCRB repertoires appeared more alike than for healthy donors.

Expressed TCRB transcripts were sequenced because the entire RNA isolate underwent reverse transcription. This table comes from immunoSEQ multiplex PCR, and its TCRdb copy is limited to in-frame clones, with some not included. The sample records a few hundred thousand clones, approximately 28% being singletons. V was clipped by 1 base and J by 2 bases; unmatched bases: 10. CDR1 is MDHEN, CDR2 SYDVKM, per germline. The CDR3 is 18 amino acids. The source is a man aged 18 to 29 in good health. The V gene is TRBV28, the J gene TRBJ2-1; 8 bases are shared with TRBD2. Sequenced input: naive CD4+ T cells from blood. The CDR3 coding sequence is TGTGCCAGCAGTTTATCTCTGGGTGTTAGCGGGACCTACAATGAGCAGTTCTTC. It specifies CASSLSLGVSGTYNEQFF.